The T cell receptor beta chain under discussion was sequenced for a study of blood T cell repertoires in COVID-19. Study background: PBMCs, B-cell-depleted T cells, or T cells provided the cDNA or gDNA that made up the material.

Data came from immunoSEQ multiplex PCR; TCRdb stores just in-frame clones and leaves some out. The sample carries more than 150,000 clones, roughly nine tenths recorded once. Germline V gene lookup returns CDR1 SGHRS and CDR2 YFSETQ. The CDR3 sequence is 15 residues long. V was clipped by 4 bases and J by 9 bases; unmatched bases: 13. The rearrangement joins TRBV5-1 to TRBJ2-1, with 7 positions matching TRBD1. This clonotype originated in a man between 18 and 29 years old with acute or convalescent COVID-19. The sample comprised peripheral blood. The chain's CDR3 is CASSTGTARVGEQFF. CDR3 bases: TGCGCCAGCAGCACCGGGACAGCTCGTGTAGGTGAGCAGTTCTTC.